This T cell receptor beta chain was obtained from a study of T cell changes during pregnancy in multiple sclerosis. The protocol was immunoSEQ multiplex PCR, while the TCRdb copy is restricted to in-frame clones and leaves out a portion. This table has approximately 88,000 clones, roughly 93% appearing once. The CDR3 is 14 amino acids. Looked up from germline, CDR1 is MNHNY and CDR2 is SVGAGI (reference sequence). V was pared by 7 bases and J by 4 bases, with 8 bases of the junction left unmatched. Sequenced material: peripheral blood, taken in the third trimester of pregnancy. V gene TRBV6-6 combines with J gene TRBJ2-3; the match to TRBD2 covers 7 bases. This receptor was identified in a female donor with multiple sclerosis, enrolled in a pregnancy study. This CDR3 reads CASKRGGPADTQYF. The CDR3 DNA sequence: TGTGCCAGCAAGCGGGGAGGGCCAGCAGATACGCAGTATTTT.